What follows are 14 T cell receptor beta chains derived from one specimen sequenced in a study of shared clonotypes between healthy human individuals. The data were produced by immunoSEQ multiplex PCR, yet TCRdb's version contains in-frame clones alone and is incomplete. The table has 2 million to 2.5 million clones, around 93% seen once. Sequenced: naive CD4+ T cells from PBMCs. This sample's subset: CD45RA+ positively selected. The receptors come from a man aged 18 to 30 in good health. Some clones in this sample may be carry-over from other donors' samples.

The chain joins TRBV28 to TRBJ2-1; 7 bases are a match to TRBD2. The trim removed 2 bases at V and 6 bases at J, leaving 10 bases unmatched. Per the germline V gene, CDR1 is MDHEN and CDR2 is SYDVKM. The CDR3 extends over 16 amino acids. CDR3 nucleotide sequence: TGTGCCAGCAGTTTAGTTGGCGGGGGACCGCGCAATGAGCAGTTCTTC. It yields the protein CASSLVGGGPRNEQFF. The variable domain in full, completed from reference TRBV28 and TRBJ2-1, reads DVKVTQSSRYLVKRTGEKVFLECVQDMDHENMFWYRQDPGLGLRLIYFSYDVKMKEKGDIPEGYSVSREKKERFSLILESASTNQTSMYLCASSLVGGGPRNEQFFGPGTRLTVL.

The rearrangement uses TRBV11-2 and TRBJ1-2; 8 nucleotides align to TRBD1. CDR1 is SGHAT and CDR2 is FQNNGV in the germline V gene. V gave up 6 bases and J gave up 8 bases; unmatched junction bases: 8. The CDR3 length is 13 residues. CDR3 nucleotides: TGTGCCAGCAGGGAACAGGGGGGAAGCGGCTACACCTTC. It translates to CASREQGGSGYTF.

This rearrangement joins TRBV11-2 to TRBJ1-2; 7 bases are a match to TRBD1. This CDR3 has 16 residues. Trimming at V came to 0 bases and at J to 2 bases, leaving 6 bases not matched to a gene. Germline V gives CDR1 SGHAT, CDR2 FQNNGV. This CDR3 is CASSLDQGGWNYGYTF. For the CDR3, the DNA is TGTGCCAGCAGCTTAGATCAGGGGGGTTGGAACTATGGCTACACCTTC.

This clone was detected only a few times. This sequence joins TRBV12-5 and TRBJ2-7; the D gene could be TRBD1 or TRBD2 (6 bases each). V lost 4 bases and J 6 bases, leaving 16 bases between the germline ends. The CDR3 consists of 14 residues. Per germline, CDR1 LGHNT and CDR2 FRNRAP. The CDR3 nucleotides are TGTGCTAGTGGTTCGCGGCTGGAGGGGGGCGAGCAGTACTTC. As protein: CASGSRLEGGEQYF.

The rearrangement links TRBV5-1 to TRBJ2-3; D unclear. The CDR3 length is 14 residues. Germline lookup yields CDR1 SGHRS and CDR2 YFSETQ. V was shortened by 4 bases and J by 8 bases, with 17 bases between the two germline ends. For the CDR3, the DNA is TGCGCCAGCAGCCCCCTAAGGCTGGGAAGTACGCAGTATTTT. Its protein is CASSPLRLGSTQYF.

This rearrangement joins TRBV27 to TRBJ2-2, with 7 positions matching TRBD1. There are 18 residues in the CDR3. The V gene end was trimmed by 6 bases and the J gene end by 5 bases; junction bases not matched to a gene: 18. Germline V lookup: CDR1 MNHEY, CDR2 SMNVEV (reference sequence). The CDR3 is CASSRRLRDSLGTGELFF. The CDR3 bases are TGTGCCAGCAGCAGAAGACTCCGGGACAGCCTGGGGACCGGGGAGCTGTTTTTT.

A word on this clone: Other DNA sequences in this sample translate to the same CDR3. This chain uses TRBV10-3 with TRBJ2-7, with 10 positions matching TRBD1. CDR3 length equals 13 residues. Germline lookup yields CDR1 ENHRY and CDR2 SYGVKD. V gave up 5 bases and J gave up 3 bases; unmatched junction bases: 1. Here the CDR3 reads CAISRDRGYEQYF. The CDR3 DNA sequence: TGTGCCATCAGTCGGGACAGGGGCTACGAGCAGTACTTC.

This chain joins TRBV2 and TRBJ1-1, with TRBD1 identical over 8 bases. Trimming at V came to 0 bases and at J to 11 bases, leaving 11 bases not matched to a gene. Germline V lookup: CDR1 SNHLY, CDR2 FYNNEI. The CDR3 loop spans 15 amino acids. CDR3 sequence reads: CASSEASTGVRRAFF. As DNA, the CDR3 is TGTGCCAGCAGTGAAGCTTCGACAGGGGTAAGGCGGGCTTTCTTT.

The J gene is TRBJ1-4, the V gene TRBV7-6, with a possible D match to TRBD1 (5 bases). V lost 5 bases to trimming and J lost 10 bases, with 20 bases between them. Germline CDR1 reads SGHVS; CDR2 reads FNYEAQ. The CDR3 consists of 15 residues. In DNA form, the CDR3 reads TGTGCCAGCAGCGAGTGGCAGGCAGCTGGGGGAAAACTGTTTTTT. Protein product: CASSEWQAAGGKLFF.

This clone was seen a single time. The DNA of the CDR3 is TGTGCCACCAGCAGAGTAAGACAGCTGAATGGCTACACCTTC. This sequence encodes CATSRVRQLNGYTF. This chain uses TRBV15 with TRBJ1-2; D perhaps matches TRBD1 (5 bases). The CDR3 has 14 residues. Germline CDR1 is LNHNV and CDR2 is YYDKDF (reference sequence). The V end lost 1 base, the J end lost 6 bases, and 12 bases lay between the germline ends.

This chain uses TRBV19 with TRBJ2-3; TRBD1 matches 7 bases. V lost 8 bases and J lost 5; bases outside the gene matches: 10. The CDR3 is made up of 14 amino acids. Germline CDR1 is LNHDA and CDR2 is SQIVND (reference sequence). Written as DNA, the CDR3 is TGTGCCAGTTCCCGGGACAGCCTCAGAGATACGCAGTATTTT. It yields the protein CASSRDSLRDTQYF.

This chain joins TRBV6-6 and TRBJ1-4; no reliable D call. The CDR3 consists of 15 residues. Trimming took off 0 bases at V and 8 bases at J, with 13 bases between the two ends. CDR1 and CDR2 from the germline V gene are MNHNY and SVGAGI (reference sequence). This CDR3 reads CASSYSWSSDEKLFF. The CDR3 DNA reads TGTGCCAGCAGTTACTCATGGTCTTCGGACGAAAAACTGTTTTTT.

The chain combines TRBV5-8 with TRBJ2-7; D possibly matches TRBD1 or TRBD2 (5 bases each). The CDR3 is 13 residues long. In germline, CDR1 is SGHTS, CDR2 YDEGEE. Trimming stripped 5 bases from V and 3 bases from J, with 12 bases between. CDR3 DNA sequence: TGTGCCAGCAGACACGGGGCCGGCTACGAGCAGTACTTC. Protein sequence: CASRHGAGYEQYF.

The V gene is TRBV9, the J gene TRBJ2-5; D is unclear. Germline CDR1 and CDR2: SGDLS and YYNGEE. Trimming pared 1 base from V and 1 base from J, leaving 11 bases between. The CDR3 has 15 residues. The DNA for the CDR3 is TGTGCCAGCAGCGTACTTCCCGGTGGCCAAGAGACCCAGTACTTC. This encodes CASSVLPGGQETQYF.